A selection of T cell receptor beta chains follows, all from one sample in a study of long-term antiretroviral therapy in people with HIV. Some clones are missing from TCRdb's copy, which holds only in-frame ones; the method was immunoSEQ multiplex PCR. The table has about 27,000 clones, about 85% seen once. Sequences were derived from unsorted PBMCs, sampled 2.3 years after starting antiretroviral therapy. The receptors originated from a man aged 40-55 years with HIV. Both conserved end residues are part of each CDR3. A D gene is named only where the DNA matches it firmly.

V: TRBV30; J: TRBJ2-2; D: NA; CDR3: CAWKGIGLNTGELFF; DNA: TGTGCCTGGAAGGGGATAGGGTTGAACACCGGGGAGCTGTTTTTT
V: TRBV7-8; J: TRBJ1-2; D: NA; CDR3: CASSPARRPANYGYTF; DNA: TGTGCCAGCAGCCCGGCCAGGAGACCAGCTAACTATGGCTACACCTTC
V: TRBV7-9; J: TRBJ2-2; D: NA; CDR3: CASSLGLANTGELFF; DNA: TGTGCCAGCAGCTTGGGGCTAGCGAACACCGGGGAGCTGTTTTTT
V: TRBV6-5; J: TRBJ1-1; D: NA; CDR3: CASSTERNTEAFF; DNA: TGTGCCAGCAGCACCGAGAGGAACACTGAAGCTTTCTTT
V: TRBV10-2; J: TRBJ2-3; D: NA; CDR3: CAINSGTLGADTQYF; DNA: TGCGCCATCAATTCCGGGACATTGGGCGCAGATACGCAGTATTTT
V: TRBV27; J: TRBJ2-3; D: NA; CDR3: CASSGGQVTDTQYF; DNA: TGTGCCAGCAGTGGCGGGCAGGTTACAGATACGCAGTATTTT
V: TRBV10-2; J: TRBJ1-4; D: NA; CDR3: CASSEHSLNEKLFF; DNA: TGCGCCAGCAGTGAGCACAGCCTTAATGAAAAACTGTTTTTT
V: TRBV9; J: TRBJ1-4; D: TRBD1; CDR3: CASSVASGGYGEKLFF; DNA: TGTGCCAGCAGCGTAGCGTCAGGGGGCTATGGTGAAAAACTGTTTTTT
V: TRBV14; J: TRBJ2-5; D: NA; CDR3: CASSYVQETQYF; DNA: TGTGCCAGCAGCTACGTGCAAGAGACCCAGTACTTC
V: TRBV18; J: TRBJ2-3; D: TRBD2; CDR3: CASSSSGRPRSTDTQYF; DNA: TGTGCCAGCTCAAGTAGCGGGAGGCCCCGAAGCACAGATACGCAGTATTTT
V: TRBV19; J: TRBJ2-7; D: TRBD2; CDR3: CASSSLLAGAYEQYF; DNA: TGTGCCAGTAGTTCCCTACTAGCGGGGGCCTACGAGCAGTACTTC
V: TRBV19; J: TRBJ1-1; D: NA; CDR3: CASSIGGNTEAFF; DNA: TGTGCCAGTAGTATCGGGGGGAACACTGAAGCTTTCTTT
V: TRBV7-9; J: TRBJ1-6; D: NA; CDR3: CASSSWQGTSPLHF; DNA: TGTGCCAGCAGCTCTTGGCAGGGCACCTCACCCCTCCACTTT
V: TRBV19; J: TRBJ2-1; D: NA; CDR3: CASRATQGYNEQFF; DNA: TGTGCCAGTCGGGCCACACAAGGATACAATGAGCAGTTCTTC
V: TRBV10-3; J: TRBJ1-3; D: NA; CDR3: CASWGLSSGNTIYF; DNA: TGTGCCTCCTGGGGGTTGTCCTCTGGAAACACCATATATTTT
V: TRBV5-1; J: TRBJ2-3; D: NA; CDR3: CASSLDPTRHASSSTDTQYF; DNA: TGCGCCAGCAGCTTAGACCCTACTAGACATGCGAGTTCTAGCACAGATACGCAGTATTTT
V: TRBV7-9; J: TRBJ1-4; D: NA; CDR3: CASSPLLATNEKLFF; DNA: TGTGCCAGCAGCCCCCTGTTGGCAACTAATGAAAAACTGTTTTTT